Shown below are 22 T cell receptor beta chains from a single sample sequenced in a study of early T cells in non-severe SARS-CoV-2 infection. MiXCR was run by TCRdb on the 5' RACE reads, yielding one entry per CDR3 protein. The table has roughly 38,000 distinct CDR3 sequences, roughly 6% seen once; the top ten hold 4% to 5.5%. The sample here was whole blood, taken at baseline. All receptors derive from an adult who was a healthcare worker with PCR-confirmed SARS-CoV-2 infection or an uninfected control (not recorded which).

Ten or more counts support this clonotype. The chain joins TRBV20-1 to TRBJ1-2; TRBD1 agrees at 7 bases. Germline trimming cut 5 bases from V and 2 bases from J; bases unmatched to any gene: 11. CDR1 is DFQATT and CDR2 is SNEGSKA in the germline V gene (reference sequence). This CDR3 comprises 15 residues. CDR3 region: CSAPFSRDRNYGYTF. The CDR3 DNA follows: TGCAGTGCTCCCTTCTCCCGGGACAGAAACTATGGCTACACCTTC.

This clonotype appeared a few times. The CDR3: CASSRGDRVIYGYTF. CDR3 coding DNA: TGTGCCAGCAGCAGAGGGGACAGGGTGATCTATGGCTACACCTTC. The rearrangement joins TRBV9 to TRBJ1-2; 9 bases agree with TRBD1. After removal of 4 bases from V and 4 bases from J, the junction contained 8 bases not matched to a gene. Germline V gene lookup returns CDR1 SGDLS and CDR2 YYNGEE. This CDR3 is 15 amino acids long. Complete variable domain (other parts from reference TRBV9 and TRBJ1-2): DSGVTQTPKHLITATGQRVTLRCSPRSGDLSVYWYQQSLDQGLQFLIQYYNGEERAKGNILERFSAQQFPDLHSELNLSSLELGDSALYFCASSRGDRVIYGYTFGSGTRLTVV.

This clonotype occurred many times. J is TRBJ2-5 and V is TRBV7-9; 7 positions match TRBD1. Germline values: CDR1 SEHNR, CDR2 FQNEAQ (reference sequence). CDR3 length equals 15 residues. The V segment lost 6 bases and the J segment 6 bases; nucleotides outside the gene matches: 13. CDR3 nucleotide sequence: TGTGCCAGCAGTCCAGGACAGGCGTCGGTTCAGACCCAGTACTTC. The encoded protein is CASSPGQASVQTQYF.

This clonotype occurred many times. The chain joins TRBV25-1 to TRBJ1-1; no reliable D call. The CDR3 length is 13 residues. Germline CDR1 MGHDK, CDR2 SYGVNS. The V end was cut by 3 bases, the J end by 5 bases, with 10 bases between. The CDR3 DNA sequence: TGTGCCAGCAGTGAGTACAGTCCGACTGAAGCTTTCTTT. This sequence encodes CASSEYSPTEAFF.

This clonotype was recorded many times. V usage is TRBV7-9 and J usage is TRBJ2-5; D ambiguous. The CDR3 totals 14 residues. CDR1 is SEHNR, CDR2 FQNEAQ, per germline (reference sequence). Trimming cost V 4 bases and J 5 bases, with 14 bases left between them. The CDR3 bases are TGTGCCAGCAGCTCCCACATCCGGTTGGAGACCCAGTACTTC. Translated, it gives CASSSHIRLETQYF.

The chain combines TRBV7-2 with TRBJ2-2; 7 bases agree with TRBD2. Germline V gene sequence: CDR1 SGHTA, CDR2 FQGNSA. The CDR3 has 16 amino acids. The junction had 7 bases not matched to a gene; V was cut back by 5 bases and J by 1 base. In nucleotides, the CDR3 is TGTGCCAGCAGCCCCCGCCCGGGGGGGAACACCGGGGAGCTGTTTTTT. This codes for CASSPRPGGNTGELFF.

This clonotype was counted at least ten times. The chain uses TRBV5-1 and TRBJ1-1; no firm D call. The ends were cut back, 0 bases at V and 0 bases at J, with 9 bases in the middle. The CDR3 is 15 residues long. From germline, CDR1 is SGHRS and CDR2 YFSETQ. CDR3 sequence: CASSLARTMNTEAFF. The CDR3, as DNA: TGCGCCAGCAGCTTGGCCAGGACCATGAACACTGAAGCTTTCTTT.

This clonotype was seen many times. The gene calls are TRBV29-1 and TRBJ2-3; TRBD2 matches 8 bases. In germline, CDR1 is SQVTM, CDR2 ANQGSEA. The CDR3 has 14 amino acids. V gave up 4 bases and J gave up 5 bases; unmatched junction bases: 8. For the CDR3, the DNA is TGCAGCGTTGGGCTCGGGACTAGTAAAGATACGCAGTATTTT. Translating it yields CSVGLGTSKDTQYF.

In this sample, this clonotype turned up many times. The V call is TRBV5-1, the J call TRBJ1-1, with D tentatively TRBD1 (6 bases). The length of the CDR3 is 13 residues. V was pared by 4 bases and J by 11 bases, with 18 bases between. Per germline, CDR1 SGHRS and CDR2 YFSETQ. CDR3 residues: CASSATGLAAAFF. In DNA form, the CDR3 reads TGCGCCAGCAGCGCCACAGGGTTGGCTGCGGCTTTCTTT.

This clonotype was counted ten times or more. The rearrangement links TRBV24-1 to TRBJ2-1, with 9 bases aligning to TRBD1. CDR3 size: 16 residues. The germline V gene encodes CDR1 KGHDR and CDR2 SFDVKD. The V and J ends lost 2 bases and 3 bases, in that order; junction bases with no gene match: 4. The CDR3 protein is CATSDSGTGNYNEQFF. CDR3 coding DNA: TGTGCCACCAGTGATTCCGGGACAGGGAACTACAATGAGCAGTTCTTC.

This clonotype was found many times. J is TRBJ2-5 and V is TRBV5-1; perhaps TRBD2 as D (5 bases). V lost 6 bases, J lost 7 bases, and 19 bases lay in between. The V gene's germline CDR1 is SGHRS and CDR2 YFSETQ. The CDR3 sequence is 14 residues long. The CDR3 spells CASNRLPEAGTQYF. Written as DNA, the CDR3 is TGCGCCAGCAATCGCCTCCCGGAGGCCGGGACCCAGTACTTC.

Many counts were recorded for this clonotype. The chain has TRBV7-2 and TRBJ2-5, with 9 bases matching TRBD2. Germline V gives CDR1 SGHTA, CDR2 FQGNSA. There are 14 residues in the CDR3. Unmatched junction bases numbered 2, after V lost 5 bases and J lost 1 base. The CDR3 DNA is TGTGCCAGCAGCAAACTAGCGGGCCAAGAGACCCAGTACTTC. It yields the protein CASSKLAGQETQYF. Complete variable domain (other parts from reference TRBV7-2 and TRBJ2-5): GAGVSQSPSNKVTEKGKDVELRCDPISGHTALYWYRQSLGQGLEFLIYFQGNSAPDKSGLPSDRFSAERTGGSVSTLTIQRTQQEDSAVYLCASSKLAGQETQYFGPGTRLLVL.

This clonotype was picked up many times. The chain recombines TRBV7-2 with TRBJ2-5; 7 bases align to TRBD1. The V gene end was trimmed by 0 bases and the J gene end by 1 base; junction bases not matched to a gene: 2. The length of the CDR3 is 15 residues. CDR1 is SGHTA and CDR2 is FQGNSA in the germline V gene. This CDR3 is CASSLAAGGQETQYF. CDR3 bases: TGTGCCAGCAGCTTAGCTGCAGGGGGCCAAGAGACCCAGTACTTC. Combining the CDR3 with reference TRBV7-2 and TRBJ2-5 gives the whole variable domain GAGVSQSPSNKVTEKGKDVELRCDPISGHTALYWYRQSLGQGLEFLIYFQGNSAPDKSGLPSDRFSAERTGGSVSTLTIQRTQQEDSAVYLCASSLAAGGQETQYFGPGTRLLVL.

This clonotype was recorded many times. The CDR3 protein is CSARDGSGSEAFF. In DNA, the CDR3 is TGCAGTGCTAGAGATGGCAGCGGATCTGAAGCTTTCTTT. The chain uses TRBV20-1 and TRBJ1-1; D remains ambiguous. The CDR3 loop spans 13 amino acids. With 0 bases removed from V and 6 bases from J, the gap between germline ends came to 11 bases. Germline V gives CDR1 DFQATT, CDR2 SNEGSKA (reference sequence).

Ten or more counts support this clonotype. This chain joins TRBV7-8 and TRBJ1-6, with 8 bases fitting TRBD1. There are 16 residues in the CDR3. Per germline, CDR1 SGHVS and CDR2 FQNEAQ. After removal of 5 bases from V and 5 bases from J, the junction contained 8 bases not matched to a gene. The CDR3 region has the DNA TGTGCCAGCAGCCCCCGGACAGGGCTCAATAATTCACCCCTCCACTTT. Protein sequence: CASSPRTGLNNSPLHF. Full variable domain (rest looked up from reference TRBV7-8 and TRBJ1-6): GAGVSQSPRYKVAKRGQDVALRCDPISGHVSLFWYQQALGQGPEFLTYFQNEAQLDKSGLPSDRFFAERPEGSVSTLKIQRTQQEDSAVYLCASSPRTGLNNSPLHFGNGTRLTVT.

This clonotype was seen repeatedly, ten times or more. CDR3 sequence (DNA): TGTGCCAGCAGCGTAGCGGAGGGAGAAGGCACAGATACGCAGTATTTT. It specifies CASSVAEGEGTDTQYF. The chain is built from TRBV9 and TRBJ2-3; D possibly corresponds to TRBD2 (6 bases). V lost 0 bases, J lost 1 base, and 12 bases lay in between. This CDR3 spans 16 amino acids. Looked up from germline, CDR1 is SGDLS and CDR2 is YYNGEE.

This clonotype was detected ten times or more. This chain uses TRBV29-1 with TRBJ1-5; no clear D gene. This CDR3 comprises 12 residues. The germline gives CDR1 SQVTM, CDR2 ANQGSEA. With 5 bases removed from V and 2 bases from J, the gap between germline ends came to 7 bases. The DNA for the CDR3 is TGCAGCGTTCTGAGAGGCAATCAGCCCCAGCATTTT. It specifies CSVLRGNQPQHF.

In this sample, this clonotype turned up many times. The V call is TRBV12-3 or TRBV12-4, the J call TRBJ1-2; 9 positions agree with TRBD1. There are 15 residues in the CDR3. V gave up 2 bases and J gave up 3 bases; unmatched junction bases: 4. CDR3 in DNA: TGTGCCAGCAGTTTAAACGGACAGGGGTACTATGGCTACACCTTC. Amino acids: CASSLNGQGYYGYTF.

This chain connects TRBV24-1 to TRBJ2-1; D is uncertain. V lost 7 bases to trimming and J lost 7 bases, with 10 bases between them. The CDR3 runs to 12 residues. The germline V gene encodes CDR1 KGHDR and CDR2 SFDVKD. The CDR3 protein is CATRQDGNEQFF. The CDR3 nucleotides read TGTGCCACCAGGCAAGATGGAAATGAGCAGTTCTTC.

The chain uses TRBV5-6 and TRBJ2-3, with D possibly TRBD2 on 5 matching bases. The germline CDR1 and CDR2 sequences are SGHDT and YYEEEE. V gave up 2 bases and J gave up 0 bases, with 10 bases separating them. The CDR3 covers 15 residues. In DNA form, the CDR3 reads TGTGCCAGCAGCTTACTAGTGACGAGCACAGATACGCAGTATTTT. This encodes CASSLLVTSTDTQYF.

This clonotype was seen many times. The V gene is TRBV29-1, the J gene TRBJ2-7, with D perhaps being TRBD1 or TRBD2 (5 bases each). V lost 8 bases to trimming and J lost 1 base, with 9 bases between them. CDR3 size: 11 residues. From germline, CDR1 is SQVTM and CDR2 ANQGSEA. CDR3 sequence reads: CSTRESYEQYF. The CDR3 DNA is TGCAGCACCAGGGAGTCCTACGAGCAGTACTTC.

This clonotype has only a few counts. The CDR3 DNA is TGCGCCAGCAGCACCGGGAGGCAGGGCACTGAAGCTTTCTTT. Translating it yields CASSTGRQGTEAFF. The chain couples TRBV5-1 to TRBJ1-1, with D perhaps TRBD1 (5 bases). Trimming cost V 4 bases and J 4 bases, with 14 bases left between them. The length of the CDR3 is 14 residues. The V gene's germline CDR1 is SGHRS and CDR2 YFSETQ.